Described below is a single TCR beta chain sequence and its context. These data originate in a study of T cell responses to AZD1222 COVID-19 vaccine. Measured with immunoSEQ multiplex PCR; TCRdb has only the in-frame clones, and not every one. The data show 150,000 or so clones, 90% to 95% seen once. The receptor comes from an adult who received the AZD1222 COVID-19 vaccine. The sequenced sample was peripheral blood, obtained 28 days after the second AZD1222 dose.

The CDR3 here is CASSQEPGLNTEAFF. CDR3 DNA: TGCGCCAGCAGCCAAGAACCCGGGTTGAACACTGAAGCTTTCTTT. The gene calls are TRBV4-1 and TRBJ1-1; D gene unclear. Trimming pared 0 bases from V and 0 bases from J, leaving 8 bases between. This CDR3 contains 15 residues. CDR1 is MGHRA and CDR2 is YSYEKL in the germline V gene.